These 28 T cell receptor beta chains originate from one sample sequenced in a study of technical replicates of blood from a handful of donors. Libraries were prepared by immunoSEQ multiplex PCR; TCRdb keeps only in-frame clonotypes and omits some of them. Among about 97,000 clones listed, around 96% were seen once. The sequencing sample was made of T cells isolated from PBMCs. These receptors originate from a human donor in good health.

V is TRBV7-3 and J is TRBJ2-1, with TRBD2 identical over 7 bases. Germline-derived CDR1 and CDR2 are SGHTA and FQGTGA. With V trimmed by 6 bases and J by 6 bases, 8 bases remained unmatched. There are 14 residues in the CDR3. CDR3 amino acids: CASSYAIAGNEQFF. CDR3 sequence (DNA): TGTGCCAGCAGTTATGCTATAGCGGGCAATGAGCAGTTCTTC.

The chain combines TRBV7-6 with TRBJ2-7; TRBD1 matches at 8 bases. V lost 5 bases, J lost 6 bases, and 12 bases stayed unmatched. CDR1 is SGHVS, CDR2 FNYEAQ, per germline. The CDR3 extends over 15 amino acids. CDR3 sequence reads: CASSLLDREISEQYF. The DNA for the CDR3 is TGTGCCAGCAGCCTACTGGACAGGGAAATAAGCGAGCAGTACTTC.

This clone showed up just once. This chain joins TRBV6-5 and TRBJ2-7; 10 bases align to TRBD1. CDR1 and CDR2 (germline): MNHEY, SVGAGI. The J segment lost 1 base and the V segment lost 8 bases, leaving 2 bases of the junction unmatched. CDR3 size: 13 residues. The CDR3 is CASGDRGSYEQYF. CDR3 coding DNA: TGTGCCAGCGGGGACAGGGGTTCCTACGAGCAGTACTTC.

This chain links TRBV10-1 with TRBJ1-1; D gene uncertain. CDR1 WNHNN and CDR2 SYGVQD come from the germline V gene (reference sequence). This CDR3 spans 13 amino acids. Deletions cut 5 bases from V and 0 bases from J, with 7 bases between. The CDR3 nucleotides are TGCGCCAGCAGTCCCGGGTTGAACACTGAAGCTTTCTTT. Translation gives CASSPGLNTEAFF.

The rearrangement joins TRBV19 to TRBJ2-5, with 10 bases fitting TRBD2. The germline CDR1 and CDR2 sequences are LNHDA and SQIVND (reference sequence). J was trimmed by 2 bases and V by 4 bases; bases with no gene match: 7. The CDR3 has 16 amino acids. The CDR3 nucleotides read TGTGCCAGTAGTAAGCCCAGCGGGAGGGGGCAAGAGACCCAGTACTTC. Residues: CASSKPSGRGQETQYF.

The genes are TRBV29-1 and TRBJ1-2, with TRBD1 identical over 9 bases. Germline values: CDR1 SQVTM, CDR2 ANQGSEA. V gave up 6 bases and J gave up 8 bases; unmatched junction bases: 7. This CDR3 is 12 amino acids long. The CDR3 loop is CSVVGTGHGYTF. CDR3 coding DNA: TGCAGCGTCGTCGGGACAGGGCACGGCTACACCTTC.

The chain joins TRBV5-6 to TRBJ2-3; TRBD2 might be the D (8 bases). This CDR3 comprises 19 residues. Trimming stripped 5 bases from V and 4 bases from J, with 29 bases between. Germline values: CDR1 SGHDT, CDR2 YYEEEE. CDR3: CASSFNRGLGGSYADTQYF. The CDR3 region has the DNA TGTGCCAGCAGTTTTAACAGGGGACTAGGGGGATCTTACGCAGATACGCAGTATTTT.

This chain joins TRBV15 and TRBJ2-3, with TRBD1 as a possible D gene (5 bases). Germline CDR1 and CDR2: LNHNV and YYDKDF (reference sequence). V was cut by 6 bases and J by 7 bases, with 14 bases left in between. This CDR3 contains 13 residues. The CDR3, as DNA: TGTGCCACCAGGGGGCTGGAGTTTAATACGCAGTATTTT. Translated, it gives CATRGLEFNTQYF.

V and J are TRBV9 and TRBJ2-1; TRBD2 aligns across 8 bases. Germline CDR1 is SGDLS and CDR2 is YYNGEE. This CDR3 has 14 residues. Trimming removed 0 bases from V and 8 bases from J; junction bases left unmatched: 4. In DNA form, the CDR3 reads TGTGCCAGCAGCGTAGCGGCGGGAGGCTATGAGCAGTTCTTC. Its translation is CASSVAAGGYEQFF.

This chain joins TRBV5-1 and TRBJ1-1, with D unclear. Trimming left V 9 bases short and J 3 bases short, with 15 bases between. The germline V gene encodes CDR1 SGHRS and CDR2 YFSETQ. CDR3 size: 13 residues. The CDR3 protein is CATRRWSDTEAFF. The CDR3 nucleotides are TGCGCCACCCGAAGATGGAGTGACACTGAAGCTTTCTTT.

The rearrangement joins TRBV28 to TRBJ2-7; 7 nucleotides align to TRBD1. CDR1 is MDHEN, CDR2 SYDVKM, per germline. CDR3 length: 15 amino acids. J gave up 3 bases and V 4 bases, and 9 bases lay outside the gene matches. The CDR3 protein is CASSSLHRGSYEQYF. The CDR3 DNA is TGTGCCAGCAGTTCGTTGCACAGGGGAAGCTACGAGCAGTACTTC.

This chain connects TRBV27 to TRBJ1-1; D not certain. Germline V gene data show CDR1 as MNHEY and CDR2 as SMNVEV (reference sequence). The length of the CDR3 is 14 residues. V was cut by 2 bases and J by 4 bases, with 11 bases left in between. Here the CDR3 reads CASSLAGRGTEAFF. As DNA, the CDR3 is TGTGCCAGCAGTTTAGCGGGCCGAGGCACTGAAGCTTTCTTT.

The DNA of the CDR3 is TGTGCCACCAGCTCAGGGTACACTGAAGCTTTCTTT. Its translation is CATSSGYTEAFF. The chain uses TRBV15 and TRBJ1-1; perhaps TRBD1 as D (5 bases). The CDR3 consists of 12 residues. V lost 5 bases and J lost 3, with 7 bases in between. Germline lookup yields CDR1 LNHNV and CDR2 YYDKDF (reference sequence). The whole variable domain, filled in from reference TRBV15 and TRBJ1-1, reads DAMVIQNPRYQVTQFGKPVTLSCSQTLNHNVMYWYQQKSSQAPKLLFHYYDKDFNNEADTPDNFQSRRPNTSFCFLDIRSPGLGDTAMYLCATSSGYTEAFFGQGTRLTVV.

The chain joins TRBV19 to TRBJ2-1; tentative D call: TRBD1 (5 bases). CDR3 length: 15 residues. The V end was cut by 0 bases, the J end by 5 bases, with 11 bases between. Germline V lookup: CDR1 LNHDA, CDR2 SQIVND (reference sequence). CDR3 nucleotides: TGTGCCAGTAGTATAGATCTTCCAGGGCACAATGAGCAGTTCTTC. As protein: CASSIDLPGHNEQFF.

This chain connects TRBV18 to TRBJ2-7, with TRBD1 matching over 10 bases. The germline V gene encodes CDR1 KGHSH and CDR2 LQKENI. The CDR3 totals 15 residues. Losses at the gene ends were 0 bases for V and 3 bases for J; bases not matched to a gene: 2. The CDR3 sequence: CASSPPWTGGYEQYF. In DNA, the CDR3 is TGTGCCAGCTCACCACCCTGGACAGGGGGCTACGAGCAGTACTTC. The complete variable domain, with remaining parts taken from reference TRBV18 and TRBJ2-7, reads NAGVMQNPRHLVRRRGQEARLRCSPMKGHSHVYWYRQLPEEGLKFMVYLQKENIIDESGMPKERFSAEFPKEGPSILRIQQVVRGDSAAYFCASSPPWTGGYEQYFGPGTRLTVT.

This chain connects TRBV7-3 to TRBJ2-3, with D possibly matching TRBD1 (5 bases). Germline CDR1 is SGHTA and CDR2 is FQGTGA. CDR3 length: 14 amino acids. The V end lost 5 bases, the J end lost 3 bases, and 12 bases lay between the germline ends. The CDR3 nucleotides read TGTGCCAGCAGCCTGGGGCTAGTAACAGATACGCAGTATTTT. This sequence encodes CASSLGLVTDTQYF.

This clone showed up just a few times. The CDR3 bases are TGTGCCAGCAGCCTCCGGGACTATAGATCAACCGGGGAGCTGTTTTTT. It encodes CASSLRDYRSTGELFF. The V call is TRBV7-3, the J call TRBJ2-2; 7 bases line up with TRBD2. The trim removed 5 bases at V and 5 bases at J, leaving 11 bases unmatched. Germline V CDR1 and CDR2: SGHTA, FQGTGA. The CDR3 length is 16 residues.

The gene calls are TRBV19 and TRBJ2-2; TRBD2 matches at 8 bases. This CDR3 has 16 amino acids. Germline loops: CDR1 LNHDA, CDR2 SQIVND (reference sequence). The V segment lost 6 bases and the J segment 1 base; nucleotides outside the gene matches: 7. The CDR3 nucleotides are TGTGCCAGTAGCCGGTGGGCGGGAGGGAACACCGGGGAGCTGTTTTTT. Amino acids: CASSRWAGGNTGELFF.

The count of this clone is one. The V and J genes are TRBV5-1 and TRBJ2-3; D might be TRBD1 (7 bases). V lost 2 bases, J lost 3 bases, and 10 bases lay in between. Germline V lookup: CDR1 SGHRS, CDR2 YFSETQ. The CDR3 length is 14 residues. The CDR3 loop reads CASSFAGGTDTQYF. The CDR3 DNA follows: TGCGCCAGCAGCTTTGCAGGGGGGACAGATACGCAGTATTTT.

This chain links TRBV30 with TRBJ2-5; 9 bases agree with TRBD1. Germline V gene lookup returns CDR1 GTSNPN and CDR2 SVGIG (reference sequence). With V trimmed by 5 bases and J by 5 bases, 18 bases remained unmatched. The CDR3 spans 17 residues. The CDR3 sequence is CAWGESAGTGILETQYF. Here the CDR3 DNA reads TGTGCCTGGGGGGAATCCGCCGGGACAGGGATTTTGGAGACCCAGTACTTC.

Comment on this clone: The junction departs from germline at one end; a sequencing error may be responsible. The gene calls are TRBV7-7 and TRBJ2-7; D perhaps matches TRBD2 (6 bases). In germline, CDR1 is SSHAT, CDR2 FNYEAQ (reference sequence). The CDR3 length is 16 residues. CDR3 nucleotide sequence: TGTGCTAGCAGCGTATGGCTGAGGGACTTCTCCTACGAGCAGTACTTC. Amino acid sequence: CASSVWLRDFSYEQYF.

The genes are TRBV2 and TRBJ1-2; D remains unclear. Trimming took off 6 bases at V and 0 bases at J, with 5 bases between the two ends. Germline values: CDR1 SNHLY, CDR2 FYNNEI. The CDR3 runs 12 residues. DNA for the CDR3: TGTGCCAGCAGCTTAACTAACTATGGCTACACCTTC. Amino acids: CASSLTNYGYTF.

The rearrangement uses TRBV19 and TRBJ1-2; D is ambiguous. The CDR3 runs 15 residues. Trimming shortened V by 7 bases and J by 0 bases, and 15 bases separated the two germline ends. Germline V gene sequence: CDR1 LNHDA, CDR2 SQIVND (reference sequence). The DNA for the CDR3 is TGTGCCAGTAATTCCTGGCCCGCAGCTAACTATGGCTACACCTTC. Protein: CASNSWPAANYGYTF. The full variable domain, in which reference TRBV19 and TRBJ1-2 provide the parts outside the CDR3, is DGGITQSPKYLFRKEGQNVTLSCEQNLNHDAMYWYRQDPGQGLRLIYYSQIVNDFQKGDIAEGYSVSREKKESFPLTVTSAQKNPTAFYLCASNSWPAANYGYTFGSGTRLTVV.

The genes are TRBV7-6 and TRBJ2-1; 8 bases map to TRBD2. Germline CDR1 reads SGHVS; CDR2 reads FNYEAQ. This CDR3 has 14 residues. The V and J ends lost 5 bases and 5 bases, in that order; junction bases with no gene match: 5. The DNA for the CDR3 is TGTGCCAGCAGCCCCCCGGGGGGGGACAATGAGCAGTTCTTC. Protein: CASSPPGGDNEQFF.

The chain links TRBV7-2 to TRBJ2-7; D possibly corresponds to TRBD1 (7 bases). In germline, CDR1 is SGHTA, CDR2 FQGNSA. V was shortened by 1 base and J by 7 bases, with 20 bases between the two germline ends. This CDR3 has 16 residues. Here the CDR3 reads CASSLVSRSGGREQYF. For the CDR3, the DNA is TGTGCCAGCAGCTTAGTGAGCAGGTCAGGGGGGCGAGAGCAGTACTTC.

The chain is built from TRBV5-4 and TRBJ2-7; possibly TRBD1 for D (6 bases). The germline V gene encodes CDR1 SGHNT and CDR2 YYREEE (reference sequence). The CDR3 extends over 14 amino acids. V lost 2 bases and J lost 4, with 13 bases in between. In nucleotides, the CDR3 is TGTGCCAGCAGCTTCCCAGGGGAAGAGTACGAGCAGTACTTC. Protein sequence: CASSFPGEEYEQYF. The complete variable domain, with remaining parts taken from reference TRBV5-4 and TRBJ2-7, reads ETGVTQSPTHLIKTRGQQVTLRCSSQSGHNTVSWYQQALGQGPQFIFQYYREEENGRGNFPPRFSGLQFPNYSSELNVNALELDDSALYLCASSFPGEEYEQYFGPGTRLTVT.

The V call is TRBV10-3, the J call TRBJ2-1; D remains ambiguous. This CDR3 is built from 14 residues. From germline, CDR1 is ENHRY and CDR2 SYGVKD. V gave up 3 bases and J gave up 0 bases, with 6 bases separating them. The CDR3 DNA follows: TGTGCCATCAGTGACTCCAGCTCCTACAATGAGCAGTTCTTC. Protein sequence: CAISDSSSYNEQFF.

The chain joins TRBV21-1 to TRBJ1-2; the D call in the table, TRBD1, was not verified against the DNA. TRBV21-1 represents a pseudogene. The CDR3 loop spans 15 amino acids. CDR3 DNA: TGTGCCAGCAGCGAAGACAGGGTATTCCTCCTGGGCTACACCTTC. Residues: CASSEDRVFLLGYTF.